This is a list of T cell receptor beta chains from one sample in a study of tumor-infiltrating lymphocytes in primary liver carcinoma. TCRdb called the multiplex PCR reads again in MiXCR, with one record for every CDR3 protein. Of fewer than 75,000 distinct CDR3 sequences listed, 70% to 85% are singletons. The sequencing sample was made of liver tumor tissue from sampling region 2. The receptors come from a man aged 40-55 years with primary liver carcinoma and hepatitis B virus infection. Each CDR3 is given with its conserved first and last residue. D genes are given only for firm matches. Size is stated for part of the rows, as once, few or many counts, or as a class when the clone is expanded.

cdr3_aa cdr3_nt clone_size j_call d_call v_call
CASSLGDTIYEQYF TGTGCCAGCAGCTTGGGGGACACTATCTACGAGCAGTACTTC few TRBJ2-7 NA TRBV5-1
CASTPGGAGANVLTF TGTGCCAGCACACCCGGCGGGGCTGGGGCCAACGTCCTGACTTTC few TRBJ2-6 NA TRBV9
CASSVRGVAGVVNEQFF TGTGCCAGCAGTGTACGAGGGGTAGCGGGAGTGGTCAATGAGCAGTTCTTC many TRBJ2-1 TRBD2 TRBV12-3/TRBV12-4
CTSGLGYTEAFF TGTACCAGCGGCTTAGGGTACACTGAAGCTTTCTTT once TRBJ1-1 NA TRBV11-2
CASSPRADYEQYF TGTGCCAGCAGCCCAAGGGCGGACTACGAGCAGTACTTC NA TRBJ2-7 NA TRBV11-1
CVSRSHSSGTAYEQYF TGTGTCAGTAGGTCCCATTCTTCCGGGACAGCCTACGAGCAATACTTC NA TRBJ2-5 TRBD1 TRBV11-2
CASSLGTGRYEQYF TGTGCCAGCAGTTTAGGGACAGGGAGGTACGAGCAGTACTTC NA TRBJ2-7 TRBD1 TRBV12-3/TRBV12-4
CASSRGGITNEKLFF TGTGCCAGCAGTCGCGGGGGAATAACTAATGAAAAACTGTTTTTT many TRBJ1-4 NA TRBV28
CASSLQGIHTEAFF TGCGCCAGCAGCCTACAGGGAATTCACACTGAAGCTTTCTTT many TRBJ1-1 NA TRBV5-1
CASSQDARLAYEQHF TGCGCCAGCAGCCAAGATGCCCGTTTGGCCTACGAGCAGCACTTC NA TRBJ2-7 NA TRBV4-1
CTISGSASGELFF TGTACCATCAGTGGGTCTGCTTCCGGGGAGCTGTTTTTT NA TRBJ2-2 NA TRBV10-3
CARSGHVEVETQHF TGTGCCAGGAGTGGACACGTGGAGGTGGAGACCCAGCACTTC NA TRBJ2-5 NA TRBV11-1
CASSVHHRTNTGELFF TGCGCCAGCAGCGTACATCACAGGACGAATACCGGGGAGCTGTTTTTT NA TRBJ2-2 NA TRBV5-1
CASSRTWIGSCEQYF TGTGCCAGCAGTCGGACATGGATCGGGTCCTGCGAGCAGTACTTC NA TRBJ2-7 NA TRBV5-6
CSIAGLAATNNGELFF TGCAGCATTGCGGGACTAGCTGCAACGAACAACGGGGAGCTGTTTTTT NA TRBJ2-2 TRBD2 TRBV29-1
CSLRQGGNKQSF TGCAGCCTCCGACAGGGAGGTAATAAGCAGTCCTTC once TRBJ2-1 NA TRBV29-1
CASSGRVAGYTGELFF TGTGCCAGCAGTGGCCGCGTAGCGGGATATACCGGGGAGCTGTTTTTT few TRBJ2-2 TRBD2 TRBV12-3/TRBV12-4
CAWVRLGISYEQFF TGTGCCTGGGTAAGGTTGGGTATCTCCTATGAGCAGTTCTTC NA TRBJ2-1 NA TRBV30
CASSRPRPEAFF TGTGCAAGCAGCCGTCCTAGGCCCGAAGCTTTCTTT NA TRBJ1-1 NA TRBV11-2
CASSKGLGAGTGELFF TGTGCCAGCAGCAAAGGCCTCGGAGCGGGCACCGGGGAGCTGTTTTTT many TRBJ2-2 NA TRBV21-1
CASSPGVQESQYF TGTGCTAGCAGTCCAGGGGTCCAAGAGTCCCAGTACTTC few TRBJ2-5 NA TRBV6-5
CASSSAETTSQSYDQYF TGTGCCAGCAGTTCCGCCGAGACCACGTCCCAGTCCTACGATCAGTACTTC NA TRBJ2-7 NA TRBV6-6
CASSWNSYGQYF TGTGCCAGCAGTTGGAACTCCTACGGGCAGTACTTC NA TRBJ2-7 NA TRBV11-1
CASRSDTYSGNTIYF TGTGCCAGCAGAAGCGACACGTACTCTGGAAACACCATATATTTT many TRBJ1-3 NA TRBV7-8
CASSLTARGSGGTQYF TGTGCCAGTAGCTTAACAGCAAGGGGCTCGGGGGGGACCCAGTACTTC NA TRBJ2-5 TRBD2 TRBV11-2
CASSRVERSSFGVQYF TGTGCCAGCAGCCGAGTCGAACGAAGCTCCTTTGGCGTGCAGTACTTC once TRBJ2-7 NA TRBV4-2
CASSRQETQETQYF TGTGCCAGCAGTCGACAGGAGACACAAGAGACCCAGTACTTC medium-sized TRBJ2-5 NA TRBV12-3/TRBV12-4
CSAPNRDRGAFF TGCAGTGCTCCAAACCGGGACAGGGGAGCTTTCTTT NA TRBJ1-1 TRBD1 TRBV20-1
CASSQSLGGTQYF TGCGCCAGCAGCCAATCCCTGGGTGGCACCCAGTACTTC NA TRBJ2-5 NA TRBV4-3
CASSLGSVSTDTQYF TGTGCCAGCAGCTTGGGGTCTGTGAGCACAGATACGCAGTATTTT many TRBJ2-3 NA TRBV5-6
CTTYSGLVTGELFF TGTACCACTTACTCCGGACTAGTTACCGGGGAGCTGTTTTTT NA TRBJ2-2 TRBD2 TRBV6-5
CASSFGQRPTNTDMQYF TGTGCCAGCAGCTTCGGGCAACGCCCAACAAACACAGATATGCAGTATTTT NA TRBJ2-3 NA TRBV11-2
CGAAGTSGRTGELFF TGCGGCGCGGCCGGGACTAGCGGGAGAACCGGGGAGCTGTTTTTT NA TRBJ2-2 TRBD2 TRBV29-1
CASSLDGGEGPDTQYF TGTGCCAGCAGCTTAGATGGCGGGGAAGGTCCAGATACGCAGTATTTT NA TRBJ2-3 NA TRBV11-3
CASSYRASGGYEQYF TGTGCCAGCAGTTATCGGGCTAGCGGGGGCTACGAGCAGTACTTC many TRBJ2-7 TRBD2 TRBV6-5
CASSWTGDYVYTF TGTGCCAGCAGCTGGACAGGGGACTATGTCTACACCTTC once TRBJ1-2 TRBD1 TRBV12-3/TRBV12-4
CASSELAGAPPAGELFF TGTGCCAGCAGCGAGCTAGCGGGAGCCCCCCCAGCCGGGGAGCTGTTTTTT NA TRBJ2-2 TRBD2 TRBV9
CASSFNRGQETQHF TGTGCCAGCAGCTTTAACAGGGGGCAGGAGACCCAGCACTTT few TRBJ2-5 TRBD1 TRBV11-2
CASSSSRSSYEQYF TGTGCCAGCAGCTCTAGCAGGAGCTCCTACGAGCAGTACTTC NA TRBJ2-7 NA TRBV11-2
CASSLGVSNNEEFF TGTGCTAGCAGCTTAGGCGTCTCGAACAATGAGGAGTTCTTC once TRBJ2-1 NA TRBV11-3
CASSLARGRAYEQYF TGTGCCAGCAGCTTAGCGCGGGGCCGGGCCTACGAGCAGTACTTC many TRBJ2-7 NA TRBV7-8
CSVGEANIGELFF TGCAGCGTTGGAGAGGCGAACATCGGGGAGCTGTTTTTT NA TRBJ2-2 NA TRBV29-1
CASSSASTGGINEQYF TGTGCCAGCAGCTCCGCCTCGACAGGGGGCATCAACGAGCAGTACTTC few TRBJ2-7 TRBD1 TRBV7-8
CVSSDDSKETQYF TGCGTCAGCAGTGATGACAGTAAAGAGACCCAGTACTTC NA TRBJ2-5 NA TRBV10-1
CASSPPRQGSYNERFF TGTGCCAGCAGTCCGCCGAGACAGGGCTCCTACAATGAGCGGTTCTTC NA TRBJ2-1 TRBD1 TRBV6-2/TRBV6-3
CDSMSGLAGTDTQYF TGTGACAGCATGTCGGGACTAGCTGGTACAGATACGCAGTATTTT NA TRBJ2-3 TRBD2 TRBV6-5
CSARDRLPLAGGFYEQYF TGCAGTGCTAGAGATCGGCTACCACTGGCAGGGGGGTTCTACGAGCAGTACTTC many TRBJ2-7 NA TRBV20-1